A selection of T cell receptor beta chains follows, all from one sample in a study of T cell clonotyping in hematopoietic cell transplantation. TCRdb's copy holds only in-frame clones and misses some; the assay was immunoSEQ multiplex PCR. Here the sample spans tens of thousands of clones, roughly 80% being singletons. The input for sequencing was peripheral blood mononuclear cells, taken before stem cell transplant. These receptor sequences come from a man aged 55 to 70 with myelodysplastic syndrome. Some clones in this sample may be carry-over from other donors' samples. Each CDR3 is given with its conserved first and last residue. A D gene is named only where the DNA matches it firmly. Clone size appears in some rows only: once, few, many, or a class for an expanded clone.

size | D | J | V | CDR3 | DNA
. | TRBD1 | TRBJ1-2 | TRBV19 | CASSPLQGNYGYTF | TGTGCCAGTAGTCCACTACAGGGGAACTATGGCTACACCTTC
. | . | TRBJ2-7 | TRBV18 | CASSPVGGHDEQYF | TGTGCCAGCTCACCAGTCGGAGGGCACGACGAGCAGTACTTC
few | . | TRBJ1-2 | TRBV7-2 | CASSLKDRRGWDGYTF | TGTGCCAGCAGCTTAAAGGATCGGAGGGGTTGGGATGGCTACACCTTC
once | . | TRBJ1-2 | TRBV5-6 | CASSLPGGDYGYTF | TGTGCCAGCAGCCTGCCCGGCGGGGACTATGGCTACACCTTC
. | . | TRBJ2-5 | TRBV10-2 | CASSGQVQETQYF | TGCGCCAGCAGTGGGCAGGTCCAAGAGACCCAGTACTTC
once | . | TRBJ2-7 | TRBV28 | CASRPFQRAYEQYF | TGTGCCAGCAGGCCCTTCCAGAGGGCCTACGAGCAGTACTTC
. | TRBD1 | TRBJ2-7 | TRBV5-8 | CASSLGQRNSYEQYF | TGTGCCAGCAGCCTGGGACAGCGGAACTCCTACGAGCAGTACTTC
once | TRBD1 | TRBJ1-5 | TRBV19 | CASSIFGQGAPQHF | TGTGCCAGTAGTATATTCGGACAGGGCGCGCCCCAGCATTTT
. | . | TRBJ2-7 | TRBV7-2 | CASSFSFFYEQYF | TGTGCCAGCAGCTTTTCCTTTTTCTACGAGCAGTACTTC
. | . | TRBJ2-1 | TRBV19 | CASTYGGPYNEQFF | TGTGCCAGTACCTACGGGGGGCCTTACAATGAGCAGTTCTTC
. | TRBD1 | TRBJ2-7 | TRBV6-6 | CASSRRGDSSYEQYF | TGTGCCAGCAGTCGACGAGGGGACAGTTCCTACGAGCAGTACTTC
few | TRBD1 | TRBJ2-7 | TRBV13 | CASSSGTGGYEQYF | TGTGCCAGCAGCTCCGGGACAGGGGGTTACGAGCAGTACTTC
. | TRBD1 | TRBJ2-7 | TRBV12-5 | CASGTGTYEQYF | TGTGCTAGTGGGACAGGGACCTACGAGCAGTACTTC
. | TRBD2 | TRBJ2-3 | TRBV30 | CAWSGGGAADTQYF | TGTGCCTGGAGTGGCGGGGGGGCTGCAGATACGCAGTATTTT
. | . | TRBJ1-1 | TRBV4-3 | CASSQDGGSGTEAFF | TGCGCCAGCAGCCAAGACGGGGGCTCAGGCACTGAAGCTTTCTTT
. | . | TRBJ2-2 | TRBV6-5 | CASSYGGERPAGELFF | TGTGCCAGCAGTTACGGGGGTGAACGGCCGGCCGGGGAGCTGTTTTTT
. | TRBD1 | TRBJ1-1 | TRBV27 | CASSLSGTGAEAFF | TGTGCCAGCAGTTTATCGGGGACAGGGGCTGAGGCTTTCTTT
medium-sized | . | TRBJ1-5 | TRBV11-2 | CASSPSTGYSNQPQHF | TGTGCCAGCAGCCCGAGTACAGGGTATAGCAATCAGCCCCAGCATTTT
few | . | TRBJ1-2 | TRBV28 | CASRDGYNYGYTF | TGTGCCAGCAGGGACGGATACAACTATGGCTACACCTTC
. | . | TRBJ1-3 | TRBV20-1 | CSVQYGPTIYF | TGCAGTGTTCAGTACGGACCCACCATATATTTT
. | . | TRBJ1-1 | TRBV19 | CASITRGRVGEAFF | TGTGCCAGTATTACCAGGGGTAGGGTTGGAGAAGCTTTCTTT
once | . | TRBJ2-7 | TRBV28 | CASSLYYEQYF | TGTGCCAGCAGTTTATATTACGAGCAGTACTTC
. | . | TRBJ2-5 | TRBV5-1 | CASSPGSKLETQYF | TGCGCCAGCAGCCCCGGGTCAAAATTAGAGACCCAGTACTTC
. | TRBD1 | TRBJ1-5 | TRBV12-5 | CASGLVISTLGQSNQPQHF | TGTGCTAGTGGTTTGGTAATCAGTACATTGGGACAGAGCAATCAGCCCCAGCATTTT
. | . | TRBJ1-1 | TRBV5-6 | CASSPTPMNTEAFF | TGTGCCAGCAGCCCCACTCCCATGAACACTGAAGCTTTCTTT
. | . | TRBJ2-6 | TRBV29-1 | CSVRVSGANVLTF | TGCAGCGTTCGGGTTTCTGGGGCCAACGTCCTGACTTTC
. | TRBD1 | TRBJ1-2 | TRBV27 | CASRTGGIGYTF | TGTGCCAGCAGGACAGGGGGTATTGGCTACACCTTC
. | . | TRBJ1-3 | TRBV9 | CASSEDRNSGNTIYF | TGTGCCAGCAGCGAGGACCGCAACTCTGGAAACACCATATATTTT
. | TRBD1 | TRBJ1-5 | TRBV27 | CASSLSQTGAQPQHF | TGTGCCAGCAGTTTATCGCAGACAGGGGCTCAGCCCCAGCATTTT
. | TRBD2 | TRBJ2-3 | TRBV19 | CASSIRGGGASDTQYF | TGTGCCAGTAGTATTCGTGGCGGGGGGGCCTCAGATACGCAGTATTTT
. | . | TRBJ1-5 | TRBV30 | CAWSVGQTSNQPQHF | TGTGCCTGGAGTGTAGGGCAGACTAGCAATCAGCCCCAGCATTTT
. | . | TRBJ1-1 | TRBV9 | CASSVVLGGTEAFF | TGTGCCAGCAGCGTAGTACTGGGGGGGACTGAAGCTTTCTTT
. | . | TRBJ2-3 | TRBV29-1 | CSVQPGTSRTDTQYF | TGCAGCGTCCAACCCGGGACCTCCCGCACAGATACGCAGTATTTT
. | . | TRBJ1-2 | TRBV28 | CASSSPGPQSYTF | TGTGCCAGCAGTTCCCCAGGACCCCAGAGCTACACCTTC
. | TRBD1 | TRBJ2-4 | TRBV28 | CASSKAGTGGQNIQYF | TGTGCCAGCAGTAAAGCCGGGACAGGGGGCCAAAACATTCAGTACTTC
. | TRBD1 | TRBJ1-2 | TRBV7-2 | CASSQTGVGDGYTF | TGTGCCAGCAGCCAGACAGGGGTAGGGGATGGCTACACCTTC
. | . | TRBJ2-6 | TRBV18 | CASSTLGGQGANVLTF | TGTGCCAGCTCAACCTTGGGGGGGCAAGGGGCCAACGTCCTGACTTTC
. | . | TRBJ1-6 | TRBV7-3 | CASSLTANSPLHF | TGTGCCAGCAGCTTAACGGCTAATTCACCCCTCCACTTT
. | . | TRBJ2-2 | TRBV19 | CASRRGGGNTGELFF | TGTGCCAGTAGGAGAGGAGGGGGGAACACCGGGGAGCTGTTTTTT
. | TRBD2 | TRBJ2-7 | TRBV27 | CASSLVAGGTSYEQYF | TGTGCCAGCAGTTTAGTTGCCGGGGGGACCTCCTACGAGCAGTACTTC
. | . | TRBJ2-5 | TRBV7-2 | CASSLGGGLGETQYF | TGTGCCAGCAGCTTAGGTGGGGGGCTAGGAGAGACCCAGTACTTC
. | . | TRBJ2-2 | TRBV4-3 | CASSQGILGGNTGELFF | TGCGCCAGCAGCCAAGGAATACTAGGGGGGAACACCGGGGAGCTGTTTTTT
. | . | TRBJ2-5 | TRBV2 | CASSEGLGSQETQYF | TGTGCCAGCAGTGAGGGTTTAGGATCGCAAGAGACCCAGTACTTC
. | . | TRBJ1-5 | TRBV30 | CAWNLLGQPQHF | TGTGCCTGGAATCTTCTTGGTCAGCCCCAGCATTTT
. | . | TRBJ2-5 | TRBV5-6 | CASSLQETQYF | TGTGCCAGCAGCCTACAAGAGACCCAGTACTTC
. | . | TRBJ2-7 | TRBV7-6 | CASSLAPSTRVGYEQYF | TGTGCCAGCAGCTTAGCTCCCTCAACCAGGGTGGGCTACGAGCAGTACTTC
. | TRBD1 | TRBJ1-1 | TRBV29-1 | CSVEGAGEAFF | TGCAGCGTAGAGGGGGCGGGGGAAGCTTTCTTT
. | . | TRBJ1-5 | TRBV19 | CASSQEFGPQHF | TGTGCCAGTAGTCAAGAATTCGGGCCCCAGCATTTT
. | . | TRBJ2-5 | TRBV5-6 | CASSLIDGVQETQYF | TGTGCCAGCAGCTTGATTGACGGCGTCCAAGAGACCCAGTACTTC
. | . | TRBJ2-7 | TRBV7-7 | CAIGTAGEQYF | TGTGCTATCGGGACAGCGGGGGAGCAGTACTTC
. | TRBD1 | TRBJ2-2 | TRBV6-6 | CASNWAGGNTGELFF | TGTGCCAGCAATTGGGCAGGGGGGAACACCGGGGAGCTGTTTTTT
. | TRBD2 | TRBJ2-3 | TRBV11-1 | CASSSRGAGAADTQYF | TGTGCCAGCAGCTCCCGGGGAGCGGGGGCGGCAGATACGCAGTATTTT
. | TRBD1 | TRBJ2-7 | TRBV6-6 | CASSPDRAYEQYF | TGTGCCAGCAGCCCTGACAGGGCCTACGAGCAGTACTTC
. | . | TRBJ2-1 | TRBV7-9 | CASSLWGAGGDEQFF | TGTGCCAGCAGCTTATGGGGGGCCGGGGGCGATGAGCAGTTCTTC
. | TRBD1 | TRBJ1-2 | TRBV28 | CASSLDRGSYTF | TGTGCCAGCAGCCTAGACAGGGGAAGCTACACCTTC
few | TRBD2 | TRBJ2-1 | TRBV30 | CAWTSGAGSYNEQFF | TGTGCCTGGACTAGCGGGGCTGGCTCCTACAATGAGCAGTTCTTC
. | TRBD1 | TRBJ1-2 | TRBV28 | CASSSAGAGGGYGYTF | TGTGCCAGCAGTTCCGCCGGGGCAGGGGGGGGCTATGGCTACACCTTC
. | . | TRBJ1-1 | TRBV25-1 | CASSGFRNTEAFF | TGTGCCAGCAGTGGGTTCCGGAACACTGAAGCTTTCTTT
. | . | TRBJ1-1 | TRBV30 | CAWSSLGQSNTEAFF | TGTGCCTGGAGCAGCCTAGGACAGTCGAACACTGAAGCTTTCTTT